What follows describes a single T cell receptor beta chain. Its antigen is unknown. Amplification used 60 Vbeta primers and 13 Jbeta primers. The repertoire was sequenced with immunoSEQ multiplex PCR; TCRdb's copy has only in-frame clones and lacks some. The sample lists under 150,000 clones, roughly 9% occurring once. CDR3 size: 14 residues. Germline CDR1 and CDR2: MGHRA and YSYEKL. The germline V and J ends were trimmed by 0 bases and 6 bases, with 10 bases remaining between them. The data were taken from a study of cytomegalovirus exposure and HLA in healthy donors. General study points: Presence/absence analyses assumed roughly uniform sequencing depth across donors, which may not hold.

This rearrangement joins TRBV4-1 to TRBJ2-3, with D maybe TRBD1 (6 bases). The sequence was obtained from a man aged 25 to 40 in good health and CMV-seronegative. Sequences were obtained from PBMCs. CDR3: CASSQDTGWDTQYF. The CDR3, as DNA: TGCGCCAGCAGCCAAGATACAGGGTGGGATACGCAGTATTTT.